A selection of T cell receptor beta chains follows, all from one sample in a study of cytomegalovirus exposure and HLA in healthy donors. Only in-frame clones appear in the TCRdb table, and some are missing; sequencing was by immunoSEQ multiplex PCR. The repertoire holds more than 90,000 clones, with nearly 80% as singletons. The sequencing sample was made of PBMCs. Every receptor here comes from a woman aged 40 to 50 in good health and CMV-seropositive. The CDR3 runs from the conserved cysteine through the conserved F or W. D genes are given only for firm matches. Size tells how often a clone was seen (once, few, many) or the class of an expanded clone, and some rows leave it out.

j_gene,d_gene,v_gene,abundance,CDR3nt,CDR3aa
TRBJ2-7,TRBD2,TRBV4-2,-,TGTGCCAGCGGAAGCGGGAGCTCCTCACGGGAGCAGTACTTC,CASGSGSSSREQYF
TRBJ2-3,-,TRBV27,-,TGTGCCAGCAGACGTACTGCGGCGGGGAGCACAGATACGCAGTATTTT,CASRRTAAGSTDTQYF
TRBJ1-2,-,TRBV2,-,TGTGCCAGCAGCCCCCATCCGGGGACAAAGGACTATGGCTACACCTTC,CASSPHPGTKDYGYTF
TRBJ1-2,-,TRBV27,-,TGTGCCAGCCTACAGAGCTGGGGAGCTAGCTATGGCTACACCTTC,CASLQSWGASYGYTF
TRBJ2-1,TRBD1,TRBV19,once,TGTGCCAGTAGTATTTCTTTCTTGACAGGGGGCGTCTCCTACAATGAGCAGTTCTTC,CASSISFLTGGVSYNEQFF
TRBJ1-5,TRBD1,TRBV2,-,TGTGCCAGCAGTTACGGACAGGGGAATCAGCCCCAGCATTTT,CASSYGQGNQPQHF
TRBJ2-7,-,TRBV25-1,-,TGTGCCAGCAGTCCCCCCGACAGTTCCTACGAGCAGTACTTC,CASSPPDSSYEQYF
TRBJ2-3,-,TRBV6-5,-,TGTGCCAGCAGTTACTCGTCCCCTAGCACAGATACGCAGTATTTT,CASSYSSPSTDTQYF
TRBJ1-2,-,TRBV5-1,-,TGCGCCAGCAGCCCCTGGCAGGGCAACTATGGCTACACCTTC,CASSPWQGNYGYTF
TRBJ1-3,-,TRBV2,-,TGTGCCAGCAGTGGTCAGGTCTCTGGAAACACCATATATTTT,CASSGQVSGNTIYF
TRBJ2-5,TRBD2,TRBV29-1,-,TGCAGCGTTGAAGATGGAGCGGGAGTTCGAGAGGAGACCCAGTACTTC,CSVEDGAGVREETQYF
TRBJ2-5,TRBD2,TRBV29-1,-,TGCAGCGTGGGACTAGCGGGAGGGGGAGAGCAGTACTTC,CSVGLAGGGEQYF
TRBJ2-1,-,TRBV25-1,-,TGTGCCAGCAGCCCTAGCGTATCCTACAATGAGCAGTTCTTC,CASSPSVSYNEQFF
TRBJ2-5,TRBD2,TRBV4-1,once,TGCGCCAGCAGCCCCACCCCGGGGAGGGGCCAAGAGACCCAGTACTTC,CASSPTPGRGQETQYF
TRBJ1-2,-,TRBV16,few,TGTGCCAGCAGCCCCGACAGAAACTATGGCTACACCTTC,CASSPDRNYGYTF
TRBJ2-1,-,TRBV5-1,-,TGCGCCAGCAGCCCTGGCATGGGCAGCTTCCCCTACAATGAGCAGTTCTTC,CASSPGMGSFPYNEQFF
TRBJ2-7,TRBD2,TRBV19,once,TGTGCCAGTAGGGTGACTAGCGGCGCCTACGAGCAGTACTTC,CASRVTSGAYEQYF
TRBJ1-2,-,TRBV5-6,few,TGTGCCAGCAGCGAAATACCTGGAGATGGCTACACCTTC,CASSEIPGDGYTF
TRBJ1-1,-,TRBV7-6,few,TGTGCCAGCAGCGAGGGACAGAACACTGAAGCTTTCTTT,CASSEGQNTEAFF
TRBJ2-7,-,TRBV11-2,-,TGTGCCAGCAGCTTCCAGGGGATTTACGAGCAGTACTTC,CASSFQGIYEQYF
TRBJ1-1,-,TRBV5-1,-,TGCGCCAGCAGCTTGGGTATCACCAGAAAACCGAACACTGAAGCTTTCTTT,CASSLGITRKPNTEAFF
TRBJ2-5,TRBD2,TRBV6-4,-,TGTGCCAGCCCTTCCGGGACTAGCGACCCCGGGGTCCAAGAGACCCAGTACTTC,CASPSGTSDPGVQETQYF
TRBJ1-5,-,TRBV30,-,TGTGCCTGGAGTATAGGGGGGGCCTATCAGCCCCAGCATTTT,CAWSIGGAYQPQHF
TRBJ1-2,-,TRBV6-5,-,TGTGCCAGCGCCCACAAGCGTAACTATGGCTACACCTTC,CASAHKRNYGYTF
TRBJ2-3,TRBD2,TRBV5-1,-,TGCGCCAGCAGTACGGGTCTAGCGGGAGTGGCAGATACGCAGTATTTT,CASSTGLAGVADTQYF
TRBJ2-3,-,TRBV19,few,TGTGCCAGTAGTATGACAGTCGAGGCTACAGATACGCAGTATTTT,CASSMTVEATDTQYF
TRBJ1-1,-,TRBV5-5,-,TGTGCCAGCAGCTTGCCAGGGCTTCTTGAAGCTTTCTTT,CASSLPGLLEAFF
TRBJ1-2,-,TRBV6-6,few,TGTGCCAGCAGTTACTCAACGGCAGGGGCAGACTATGGCTACACCTTC,CASSYSTAGADYGYTF
TRBJ2-5,TRBD1,TRBV6-1,-,TGTGCCAGCAGTTCCGGGACAGGGTCTCAAGAGACCCAGTACTTC,CASSSGTGSQETQYF
TRBJ2-3,-,TRBV11-2,once,TGTGCCAGCAGCCGCGGATCGGGACTGTACACAGATACGCAGTATTTT,CASSRGSGLYTDTQYF
TRBJ2-1,-,TRBV5-1,few,TGCGCCAGCGATTGGGGTAGCCCGGGGAATGAGCAGTTCTTC,CASDWGSPGNEQFF
TRBJ1-5,TRBD1,TRBV19,-,TGTGCCAGTAGTGTGGGGACAGGGGCTTACAATCAGCCCCAGCATTTT,CASSVGTGAYNQPQHF
TRBJ2-7,TRBD2,TRBV30,-,TGTGCCTGGGGGACTAGCGGGAGTGGCGAGCAGTACTTC,CAWGTSGSGEQYF
TRBJ2-6,TRBD1,TRBV30,-,TGTGCCTGGAATCAGGGGGCTGGGGCCAACGTCCTGACTTTC,CAWNQGAGANVLTF
TRBJ2-7,-,TRBV7-9,-,TGTGCCAGCAGCTTAGCTCCCTACCAGGGCCACGAGCAGTACTTC,CASSLAPYQGHEQYF
TRBJ2-3,TRBD1,TRBV5-1,-,TGCGCCAGCAGCTTGTTACAGGGGGCGAGCACAGATACGCAGTATTTT,CASSLLQGASTDTQYF
TRBJ2-6,-,TRBV15,-,TGTGCCACCAGCAGAGATGCAGGGAATGGGGCCAACGTCCTGACTTTC,CATSRDAGNGANVLTF